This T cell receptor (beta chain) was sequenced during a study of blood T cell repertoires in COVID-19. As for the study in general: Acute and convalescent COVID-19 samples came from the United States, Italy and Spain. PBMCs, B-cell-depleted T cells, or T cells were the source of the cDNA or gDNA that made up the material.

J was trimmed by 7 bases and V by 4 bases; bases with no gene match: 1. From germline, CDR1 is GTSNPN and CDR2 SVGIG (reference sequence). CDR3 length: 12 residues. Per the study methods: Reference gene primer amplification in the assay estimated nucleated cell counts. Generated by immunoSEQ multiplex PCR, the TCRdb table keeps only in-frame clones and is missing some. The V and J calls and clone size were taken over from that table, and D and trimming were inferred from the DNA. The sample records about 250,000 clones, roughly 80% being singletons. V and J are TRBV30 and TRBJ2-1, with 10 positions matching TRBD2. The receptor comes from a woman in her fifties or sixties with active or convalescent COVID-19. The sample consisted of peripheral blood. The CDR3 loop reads CAWTSGRNEQFF. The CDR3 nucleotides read TGTGCCTGGACTAGCGGGAGAAATGAGCAGTTCTTC.